These 30 T cell receptor beta chains were sequenced from one sample in a study of blood T cell repertoires in COVID-19. Sequencing was performed with immunoSEQ multiplex PCR; in TCRdb, only in-frame clones are kept and a portion is missing. The data hold 150,000 to 200,000 clones, with approximately 82% observed a single time. Specimen: peripheral blood. These receptors were collected from a woman in her thirties or forties with COVID-19, enrolled during active disease.

In the case of this clone: At the DNA level, this CDR3 is encoded by other sequences in the same sample as well. V usage is TRBV2 and J usage is TRBJ1-2; the D gene is possibly TRBD1 (5 bases). This CDR3 is 13 amino acids long. The germline V gene has CDR1 SNHLY and CDR2 FYNNEI. Trimming stripped 4 bases from V and 8 bases from J, with 14 bases between. The CDR3 nucleotides are TGTGCCAGCAGTGTTCGAGACAGAGACGGCTACACCTTC. Translation gives CASSVRDRDGYTF.

The genes are TRBV12-3 or TRBV12-4 and TRBJ2-4, with 7 bases that match TRBD2. The trim removed 5 bases at V and 15 bases at J, leaving 7 bases unmatched. The CDR3 extends over 11 amino acids. CDR3 sequence: CASSMTSFLYF. The CDR3 DNA reads TGTGCCAGCAGTATGACTAGCTTTCTGTACTTC.

This clone is a singleton in its sample. V usage is TRBV30 and J usage is TRBJ2-1; D remains unclear. The V end was cut by 3 bases, the J end by 4 bases, with 10 bases between. CDR3 length: 13 amino acids. Germline V gene data show CDR1 as GTSNPN and CDR2 as SVGIG (reference sequence). The CDR3 DNA reads TGTGCCTGGAGGAGACGCGGTTACAATGAGCAGTTCTTC. It is translated as CAWRRRGYNEQFF.

In this sample, this clone turned up a few times. The chain carries TRBV3-1 (or the pseudogene TRBV3-2) and TRBJ2-7, with 9 bases identical to TRBD2. This CDR3 has 20 amino acids. Germline V gene lookup returns CDR1 LGHDT and CDR2 YNNKEL (reference sequence). V gave up 4 bases and J gave up 2 bases; unmatched junction bases: 21. This chain's CDR3 is CASSLQDGLAGVRMAYEQYF. In DNA form, the CDR3 reads TGTGCCAGCAGCCTTCAAGACGGATTAGCGGGAGTAAGGATGGCCTACGAGCAGTACTTC.

With regard to this clone: Other DNA sequences in this sample translate to the same CDR3. The rearrangement links TRBV6-1 to TRBJ2-5, with a tentative D call TRBD1 (6 bases). This CDR3 has 15 amino acids. V was shortened by 2 bases and J by 2 bases, with 12 bases between the two germline ends. Germline loops: CDR1 MNHNS, CDR2 SASEGT. CDR3 in amino acids: CASSELPGAQETQYF. The CDR3 bases are TGTGCCAGCAGTGAACTCCCAGGGGCACAAGAGACCCAGTACTTC.

The genes are TRBV18 and TRBJ1-1; maybe TRBD1 (5 bases). V dropped 3 bases and J dropped 4 bases, with 15 bases sitting between them. The CDR3 covers 15 residues. Germline V gene sequence: CDR1 KGHSH, CDR2 LQKENI. The CDR3 bases are TGTGCCAGCTCACCCCGGGAGGGGCCCGGCACTGAAGCTTTCTTT. Protein sequence: CASSPREGPGTEAFF.

This clone was observed once. The chain links TRBV12-5 to TRBJ2-2; TRBD1 might be the D (5 bases). V was shortened by 6 bases and J by 0 bases, with 11 bases between the two germline ends. The CDR3 spans 15 residues. Germline V lookup: CDR1 LGHNT, CDR2 FRNRAP. The chain's CDR3 is CASGPDRPNTGELFF. The CDR3 region has the DNA TGTGCTAGTGGCCCTGACAGACCGAACACCGGGGAGCTGTTTTTT.

The V call is TRBV28, the J call TRBJ2-1; TRBD2 agrees at 7 bases. The CDR3 has 17 residues. CDR1 and CDR2 (germline): MDHEN, SYDVKM. The V and J ends lost 5 bases and 5 bases, in that order; junction bases with no gene match: 15. CDR3 residues: CASSRPRRVGGDNEQFF. The CDR3 nucleotides read TGTGCCAGCAGTAGGCCTAGGCGGGTGGGAGGGGACAATGAGCAGTTCTTC.

This clone was observed a single time. The chain links TRBV4-1 to TRBJ2-3, with 7 nucleotides matching TRBD2. J lost 4 bases, V lost 1 base, and 2 bases had no gene match. Germline lookup yields CDR1 MGHRA and CDR2 YSYEKL. The CDR3 sequence is 14 residues long. This CDR3 is CASSQVLAADTQYF. The CDR3 DNA is TGCGCCAGCAGCCAAGTCCTAGCGGCAGATACGCAGTATTTT.

The chain uses TRBV6-1 and TRBJ2-1; TRBD2 matches 10 bases. The V segment lost 2 bases and the J segment 0 bases; nucleotides outside the gene matches: 1. In germline, CDR1 is MNHNS, CDR2 SASEGT. The CDR3 is 16 amino acids. The CDR3 sequence is CASSELAGGSYNEQFF. The CDR3 DNA reads as TGTGCCAGCAGTGAATTAGCGGGGGGCTCCTACAATGAGCAGTTCTTC.

The V and J genes are TRBV25-1 and TRBJ2-3, with 12 bases matching TRBD2. The germline V gene has CDR1 MGHDK and CDR2 SYGVNS. V trimming: 7 bases; J trimming: 0 bases; junction bases outside the gene matches: 5. The CDR3 has 16 amino acids. In DNA form, the CDR3 reads TGTGCCAGCACAGGACTAGCGGGGCAGAGCACAGATACGCAGTATTTT. This sequence encodes CASTGLAGQSTDTQYF.

The V call is TRBV7-3, the J call TRBJ2-7; D is perhaps TRBD1 (6 bases). Between the trimmed V and J ends, which lost 0 bases and 3 bases, there was a span of 12 bases. The V gene's germline CDR1 is SGHTA and CDR2 FQGTGA. The CDR3 spans 15 residues. DNA of the CDR3: TGTGCCAGCAGCTTAACTGGGGGCAGGAACTACGAGCAGTACTTC. This translates into CASSLTGGRNYEQYF.

This clone was observed a handful of times. This rearrangement joins TRBV6-5 to TRBJ1-5; D is possibly TRBD1 (6 bases). Trimming removed 4 bases at V and 9 bases at J, with 16 bases between. The CDR3 extends over 14 amino acids. Germline V lookup: CDR1 MNHEY, CDR2 SVGAGI. CDR3 in amino acids: CASSLDRSNGPQHF. DNA of the CDR3: TGTGCCAGCAGTTTAGACAGGAGCAATGGGCCCCAGCATTTT.

As regards this clone: One end of the junction varies from germline; a read error may be responsible. The chain has TRBV7-9 and TRBJ1-1, with D tentatively TRBD1 (6 bases). CDR1 SEHNR and CDR2 FQNEAQ come from the germline V gene (reference sequence). The CDR3 extends over 15 amino acids. CDR3 DNA: TGTGCCAGCAGCCCCCGAGGACAGTTAACCACTAAAGCTTTCTTT. Translation gives CASSPRGQLTTKAFF.

The J gene is TRBJ2-3, the V gene TRBV2; no clear D gene. Germline V gene lookup returns CDR1 SNHLY and CDR2 FYNNEI. V lost 2 bases and J 7 bases, leaving 7 bases between the germline ends. This CDR3 region has 12 residues. The CDR3 coding sequence is TGTGCCAGCAGTGAAAACCGGTATACGCAGTATTTT. It yields the protein CASSENRYTQYF.

This clone appeared a few times. The rearrangement uses TRBV5-5 and TRBJ1-5; a possible D gene is TRBD1 (6 bases). V was cut by 6 bases and J by 1 base, with 14 bases left in between. CDR3 length: 15 amino acids. CDR1 is SGHKS, CDR2 YYEKEE, per germline (reference sequence). The CDR3 is CASTQTGASNQPQHF. The CDR3 DNA follows: TGTGCCAGCACCCAGACAGGAGCCAGCAATCAGCCCCAGCATTTT.

The chain combines TRBV5-1 with TRBJ2-1; TRBD2 is a possible D gene (5 bases). Germline V gene lookup returns CDR1 SGHRS and CDR2 YFSETQ. The CDR3 is 16 amino acids. Trimming took 4 bases from V and 1 from J, leaving 15 bases between them. The CDR3 loop is CASSLLGGVSYNEQFF. The CDR3 bases are TGCGCCAGCAGCCTCTTAGGAGGAGTTTCCTACAATGAGCAGTTCTTC.

V gene TRBV10-3 combines with J gene TRBJ1-5; possibly TRBD1 for D (5 bases). This CDR3 spans 13 amino acids. V lost 5 bases and J lost 4, with 9 bases in between. From germline, CDR1 is ENHRY and CDR2 SYGVKD. This CDR3 reads CAISPGWNQPQHF. Here the CDR3 DNA reads TGTGCCATCAGTCCAGGGTGGAATCAGCCCCAGCATTTT.

The chain recombines TRBV5-6 with TRBJ2-1; weak D call: TRBD2 (5 bases). Between the trimmed V and J ends, which lost 0 bases and 0 bases, there was a span of 13 bases. The germline V gene has CDR1 SGHDT and CDR2 YYEEEE. The CDR3 is made up of 17 amino acids. The chain's CDR3 is CASSLVSSGFSYNEQFF. In DNA form, the CDR3 reads TGTGCCAGCAGCTTGGTATCATCGGGATTCTCCTACAATGAGCAGTTCTTC. Full variable domain (outside the CDR3, taken from reference TRBV5-6 and TRBJ2-1): DAGVTQSPTHLIKTRGQQVTLRCSPKSGHDTVSWYQQALGQGPQFIFQYYEEEERQRGNFPDRFSGHQFPNYSSELNVNALLLGDSALYLCASSLVSSGFSYNEQFFGPGTRLTVL.

The sample holds a few counts of this clone. The chain combines TRBV2 with TRBJ2-5, with TRBD2 matching over 7 bases. Trimming removed 6 bases from V and 4 bases from J; junction bases left unmatched: 5. Germline V lookup: CDR1 SNHLY, CDR2 FYNNEI. This CDR3 has 13 amino acids. The CDR3 loop reads CASRRGERETQYF. CDR3 nucleotides: TGTGCCAGCAGACGGGGGGAAAGAGAGACCCAGTACTTC. Complete variable domain (other parts from reference TRBV2 and TRBJ2-5): EPEVTQTPSHQVTQMGQEVILRCVPISNHLYFYWYRQILGQKVEFLVSFYNNEISEKSEIFDDQFSVERPDGSNFTLKIRSTKLEDSAMYFCASRRGERETQYFGPGTRLLVL.

This chain joins TRBV15 and TRBJ2-7; D possibly corresponds to TRBD1 (6 bases). Trimming stripped 0 bases from V and 5 bases from J, with 14 bases between. Germline V CDR1 and CDR2: LNHNV, YYDKDF (reference sequence). This CDR3 spans 15 amino acids. DNA for the CDR3: TGTGCCACCAGCAGAGATTTAAACAGGGCCAACGAGCAGTACTTC. Translation: CATSRDLNRANEQYF. The full variable domain, rest sourced from reference TRBV15 and TRBJ2-7, is DAMVIQNPRYQVTQFGKPVTLSCSQTLNHNVMYWYQQKSSQAPKLLFHYYDKDFNNEADTPDNFQSRRPNTSFCFLDIRSPGLGDTAMYLCATSRDLNRANEQYFGPGTRLTVT.

The chain uses TRBV12-3 or TRBV12-4 and TRBJ2-7, with D possibly being TRBD1 (5 bases). This CDR3 contains 12 residues. V lost 4 bases and J 6 bases, leaving 10 bases between the germline ends. For the CDR3, the DNA is TGTGCCAGCAGTTCAGGGAACGGCGAGCAGTACTTC. Residues: CASSSGNGEQYF.

The CDR3 loop reads CASGLGQGAIGNTIYF. The CDR3 nucleotides read TGTGCTAGTGGTTTGGGACAGGGGGCAATCGGAAACACCATATATTTT. The chain combines TRBV12-5 with TRBJ1-3; 10 nucleotides align to TRBD1. The CDR3 runs 16 residues. The J segment lost 4 bases and the V segment lost 1 base, leaving 4 bases of the junction unmatched. CDR1 is LGHNT, CDR2 FRNRAP, per germline. Variable domain in full (rest from reference TRBV12-5 and TRBJ1-3): DARVTQTPRHKVTEMGQEVTMRCQPILGHNTVFWYRQTMMQGLELLAYFRNRAPLDDSGMPKDRFSAEMPDATLATLKIQPSEPRDSAVYFCASGLGQGAIGNTIYFGEGSWLTVV.

The chain joins TRBV24-1 to TRBJ2-1, with 7 bases matching TRBD2. Germline CDR1 reads KGHDR; CDR2 reads SFDVKD. CDR3 size: 14 residues. V trimming: 9 bases; J trimming: 5 bases; junction bases outside the gene matches: 9. In nucleotides, the CDR3 is TGTGCCACCCTATCTCGGGAGGTTAACAATGAGCAGTTCTTC. This codes for CATLSREVNNEQFF.

The genes are TRBV5-3 and TRBJ2-5; perhaps TRBD1 as D (6 bases). TRBV5-3 is assigned to the ORF class and has an uncertain function. The V end was cut by 0 bases, the J end by 4 bases, with 19 bases between. The CDR3 contains 17 residues. In nucleotides, the CDR3 is TGTGCCAGAAGCTTGGGGACAGCAAAAGTGTTCATAGAGACCCAGTACTTC. Amino acid sequence: CARSLGTAKVFIETQYF.

This chain uses TRBV7-8 with TRBJ2-3; tentative D call: TRBD1 (5 bases). The germline gives CDR1 SGHVS, CDR2 FQNEAQ. The CDR3 spans 14 residues. V lost 3 bases, J lost 2 bases, and 9 bases lay in between. CDR3: CASSLTDFTDTQYF. The CDR3 bases are TGTGCCAGCAGCTTGACAGATTTCACAGATACGCAGTATTTT.

J is TRBJ2-7 and V is TRBV6-5; 8 bases match TRBD1. The trim removed 7 bases at V and 3 bases at J, leaving 8 bases unmatched. CDR1 is MNHEY and CDR2 is SVGAGI in the germline V gene. The CDR3 runs 14 residues. The CDR3 loop reads CASTRDRRYYEQYF. The CDR3 DNA follows: TGTGCCAGCACCCGGGACAGGCGATACTACGAGCAGTACTTC.

The rearrangement uses TRBV20-1 and TRBJ1-4; D unresolved. Germline-derived CDR1 and CDR2 are DFQATT and SNEGSKA (reference sequence). The CDR3 has 11 amino acids. Trimming removed 3 bases from V and 13 bases from J, with 12 bases in between. The CDR3 DNA reads as TGCAGTGCTAGCGCCCACAGAACACTGTTTTTT. It specifies CSASAHRTLFF.

J is TRBJ2-7 and V is TRBV5-1; TRBD2 aligns across 12 bases. V trimming: 4 bases; J trimming: 2 bases; junction bases outside the gene matches: 4. There are 15 residues in the CDR3. The germline CDR1 and CDR2 sequences are SGHRS and YFSETQ. In DNA, the CDR3 is TGCGCCAGCAGCAGCGGACTAGCGGGAACCTACGAGCAGTACTTC. Its protein product is CASSSGLAGTYEQYF.

The chain has TRBV25-1 and TRBJ2-2; the match to TRBD2 covers 8 bases. The CDR3 length is 13 residues. Germline V gene data show CDR1 as MGHDK and CDR2 as SYGVNS. V shed 9 bases and J 4 bases; nucleotides not matched to a gene: 4. The CDR3 loop is CASSGVGTGELFF. CDR3 sequence (DNA): TGTGCCAGTAGCGGGGTCGGCACCGGGGAGCTGTTTTTT.